This TCR beta chain was observed in a study of blood T cell repertoires in COVID-19. Looking at the study overall: Sample material is recorded as cDNA or gDNA derived from T cells, B-cell-depleted T cells, or PBMCs.

Enrollees, about 18 to 90 years old, lived in 25 or so US areas. Assignments of participants to cohorts depended upon their own reported clinical history. Trimming shortened V by 4 bases and J by 0 bases, and 7 bases separated the two germline ends. From germline, CDR1 is SQVTM and CDR2 ANQGSEA. CDR3 length: 13 amino acids. Sequencing was performed with immunoSEQ multiplex PCR; in TCRdb, only in-frame clones are kept and a portion is missing. The sample has 200,000 to 300,000 clones, roughly 85% seen once. Sample: PBMCs or T cells enriched from blood (not recorded which). The TCR originated in a woman in her forties or fifties with acute COVID-19. This chain uses TRBV29-1 with TRBJ1-3; D unresolved. The CDR3 DNA reads as TGCAGCGTTGTTCTCTACTCTGGAAACACCATATATTTT. It specifies CSVVLYSGNTIYF.